This entry is about one TCR beta chain. Its recognized antigen is unknown. No quality values exist for individual bases; no much larger clone is one base distant. The sample comes from a study of blood T cell repertoires in COVID-19 (dated by TCRdb to about 2020). For the wider study: Samples from collaborators originated in the United States, Italy and Spain and spanned both the acute and convalescent phases of COVID-19. Where available, HLA class I and class II types were obtained from metadata supplied by the sample provider rather than from assay-based typing. A freely available public database, intended as a resource for researchers studying the immune response to SARS-CoV-2, is where the repertoires were released. The dataset comprised deeply sampled blood TCRbeta repertoires from subjects exposed to, actively infected with, or recovered from COVID-19. The sample metadata nearly always contained a de-identified subject ID, COVID-19 status, age in years and sex. The samples were drawn from two sources: the first 160 participants of the ongoing ImmuneRACE study, and 1,254 subjects contributed by 6 global collaborators. The prospective study material was composed of cDNA or gDNA derived from T cells, B-cell-depleted T cells, or PBMCs.

TCRbeta CDR3 regions were amplified from genomic DNA using the immunoSEQ Assay, a bias-controlled multiplex PCR. The study's processing was this. The number of nucleated cells in each sample was estimated by amplification of reference gene primers within the assay. To quantify the absolute abundance of each unique TCRbeta CDR3 rearrangement, sequence reads were collapsed and filtered. Productive Simpson clonality was computed per sample as the square root of Simpson's diversity index over productive rearrangements. TCRdb carries this immuneACCESS record with in-frame sequences only. Its versions omit some clonotypes, under half of them owing to an unresolved V gene in the studies checked, with the rest unexplained. V and J calls and clone size are given by that table; D and trimming were obtained from the DNA. This sample comprises under 150,000 clones, 80% to 85% of them detected only once. Jointly, the top ten make up about 5.5% of the sample.

CDR3 length: 13 amino acids, cysteine to phenylalanine. Just the 39-base CDR3 DNA is kept, in frame starting at base 1. Looking up the germline V gene yields CDR1 KGHSH and CDR2 LQKENI. Compared with germline, V lacks 4 bases and J lacks 6 bases; bases without a gene match: 3. General study outcomes and caveats: Clinical and demographic metadata were provided uncurated, with the amount varying by source and participant.

Participants in the prospective study were enrolled through a virtual design, were aged about 18 to 90 years, and lived in fewer than 30 United States geographic areas. To assign participants to cohorts, the prospective study relied on clinical history that participants themselves reported in a screening survey and a study questionnaire. In the prospective study, mobile phlebotomists collected whole blood, serum and a nasopharyngeal or oropharyngeal swab from each participant. Participants in the prospective study had the option to provide additional blood draws and questionnaires over a roughly 2-month period. Before DNA extraction, blood samples from the prospective study were shipped at room temperature or frozen.

The sample consisted of PBMCs or T cells enriched from blood (not recorded which). Recombination linked TRBV18 to TRBJ1-5; 7 bases in the junction line up with TRBD1. The clonotype originates from a middle-aged man with acute COVID-19. CDR3 protein: CASSQGAGQPQHF. The DNA sequence reads TGTGCCAGCTCACAGGGGGCGGGTCAGCCCCAGCATTTT. With the rest looked up from the reference TRBV18 and TRBJ1-5 genes rather than sequenced, the full variable domain is NAGVMQNPRHLVRRRGQEARLRCSPMKGHSHVYWYRQLPEEGLKFMVYLQKENIIDESGMPKERFSAEFPKEGPSILRIQQVVRGDSAAYFCASSQGAGQPQHFGDGTRLSIL.